This is a list of T cell receptor beta chains from one sample in a study of cytomegalovirus exposure and HLA in healthy donors. TCRdb's copy holds only in-frame clones and misses some; the assay was immunoSEQ multiplex PCR. The sample contains fewer than 250,000 clones, over 60% of which appear only once. Source material: PBMCs. The receptors stem from a woman in her forties in good health and CMV-seronegative. The CDR3 runs from the conserved cysteine through the conserved F or W. The D gene is left open where the match is weak. For some rows the clone size is stated as once, few or many, or as a class when expanded; others skip it.

V,J,size,D,DNA,CDR3
TRBV19,TRBJ1-3,-,TRBD1,TGTGCCAGTAGTAACGCCGGGACAGTCCCTGGAAACACCATATATTTT,CASSNAGTVPGNTIYF
TRBV4-1,TRBJ2-2,-,TRBD2,TGCGCCAGCAGCCAAGATTATCCTAGCGGGAGGAGTACCGGGGAGCTGTTTTTT,CASSQDYPSGRSTGELFF
TRBV7-2,TRBJ1-2,-,TRBD1,TGTGCCAGCAGCGGAAGGACAGGGACTAACTATGGCTACACCTTC,CASSGRTGTNYGYTF
TRBV7-3,TRBJ2-2,-,TRBD2,TGTGCCAGCAGCCCCCAAAGCGGGCGGGAGGGCCGGGAGCTGTTTTTT,CASSPQSGREGRELFF
TRBV6-1,TRBJ1-2,once,-,TGTGCCAGCAGTGTGAGTACAGGAGCTAACTATGGCTACACCTTC,CASSVSTGANYGYTF
TRBV5-1,TRBJ2-3,-,TRBD2,TGCGCCAGCAGCCTGGCGGGAGAGGATACGCAGTATTTT,CASSLAGEDTQYF
TRBV9,TRBJ2-5,-,-,TGTGCCAGCAAGACGGGGGGCACAGAGACCCAGTACTTC,CASKTGGTETQYF
TRBV6-6,TRBJ1-5,-,TRBD1,TGTGCCAGCAGAGGACAGGGAGGTCAGCCCCAGCATTTT,CASRGQGGQPQHF
TRBV7-8,TRBJ1-1,once,-,TGTGCCAGCAGCTACGGGAGGGGGACTGAAGCTTTCTTT,CASSYGRGTEAFF
TRBV7-9,TRBJ1-1,-,-,TGTTCCAGCAGCTTAGGGAGTTGGGTGAATTTGAACACTGAAGCTTTCTTT,CSSSLGSWVNLNTEAFF
TRBV11-3,TRBJ1-4,-,TRBD1,TGTGCCAGCAGCGGAGGACAGGGGCGGTCGGAGTTCGAAAAACTGTTTTTT,CASSGGQGRSEFEKLFF
TRBV19,TRBJ2-4,-,TRBD1,TGTGCCAGTAGTACGCCTCGGACAGGGCTAGCCAAAAACATTCAGTACTTC,CASSTPRTGLAKNIQYF
TRBV4-3,TRBJ2-2,-,TRBD2,TGCGCCAGCAGCCAGAATTTAGCGGGAGGTAGCACCGGGGAGCTGTTTTTT,CASSQNLAGGSTGELFF
TRBV30,TRBJ1-5,-,-,TGTGCCTGGAGTGCGAGGGCTCAGCCCCAGCATTTT,CAWSARAQPQHF
TRBV10-3,TRBJ2-1,-,TRBD1,TGTGCCATCAGTGAGTCCCGGACAGGGTACAATGAGCAGTTCTTC,CAISESRTGYNEQFF
TRBV7-6,TRBJ1-1,-,TRBD1,TGTGCCAGCAGCCCAACCTACAGGGGGAGGAACACTGAAGCTTTCTTT,CASSPTYRGRNTEAFF
TRBV19,TRBJ1-5,-,TRBD1,TGTGCCAGTAGTATACCCTGGACAGGGGGTCATCAGCCCCAGCATTTT,CASSIPWTGGHQPQHF
TRBV30,TRBJ2-5,-,-,TGTGCCAGGGCTCGAAGCGGACAAGAGACCCAGTACTTC,CARARSGQETQYF
TRBV6-5,TRBJ1-1,-,-,TGTGCCAGCACTCCCTTCTCCAGGTCAGGCGAAGCTTTCTTT,CASTPFSRSGEAFF
TRBV15,TRBJ2-7,-,-,TGTGCCACCAGCAGATTCGGGGGAATGGGCGAGCAGTACTTC,CATSRFGGMGEQYF
TRBV7-2,TRBJ1-5,-,-,TGTGCCAGCAGACTCGCCACGAATCAGCCCCAGCATTTT,CASRLATNQPQHF
TRBV25-1,TRBJ2-5,-,-,TGTGCCAGCCAACCGACGGGCAGGGGTCGGGAGACCCAGTACTTC,CASQPTGRGRETQYF
TRBV27,TRBJ2-4,-,-,TGTGCCAGCAGTACTATACCGGTAGCCAAAAACATTCAGTACTTC,CASSTIPVAKNIQYF
TRBV7-3,TRBJ2-1,once,-,TGTGCCAGCAGAGAGGCTGCCGGCAATGAGCAGTTCTTC,CASREAAGNEQFF
TRBV9,TRBJ2-1,-,TRBD1,TGTGCCAGCAGCCCCGGGACAGGGGGCGTCGATGAGCAGTTCTTC,CASSPGTGGVDEQFF
TRBV11-3,TRBJ2-1,-,TRBD2,TGTGCCACCCTGACTAGCGGGTCTCCCAATGAGCAGTTCTTC,CATLTSGSPNEQFF
TRBV15,TRBJ2-1,-,TRBD2,TGTGCCACCAGCAGAGACGGGGCTAAGGGACTAGCGGCCTCCTACAATGAGCAGTTCTTC,CATSRDGAKGLAASYNEQFF
TRBV7-3,TRBJ2-3,-,TRBD2,TGTGCCAGCAGTCTACTAGCGTCCGCAGATACGCAGTATTTT,CASSLLASADTQYF
TRBV4-1,TRBJ2-2,-,TRBD1,TGCGCCAGCAGCACGGGACAGGGGAACACCGGGGAGCTGTTTTTT,CASSTGQGNTGELFF
TRBV7-3,TRBJ1-2,-,TRBD1,TGTGCCAGCAGCTCTCGGACAGGGTGGGGCTACACCTTC,CASSSRTGWGYTF
TRBV6-5,TRBJ1-2,-,TRBD1,TGTGCCAGCAGTCCCACGGACAGGCTCTATGGCTACACCTTC,CASSPTDRLYGYTF
TRBV7-2,TRBJ1-2,-,TRBD1,TGTGCCAGCAGCCTAGGACAGGGGGGAAACTATGGCTACACCTTC,CASSLGQGGNYGYTF
TRBV19,TRBJ1-2,-,-,TGTGCCAGTAGTATCCCTAGGTATGGCTACACCTTC,CASSIPRYGYTF
TRBV4-3,TRBJ2-2,-,TRBD2,TGCGCCAGCAGCCTCCGGGAGGGCAGGACCGGGGAGCTGTTTTTT,CASSLREGRTGELFF
TRBV5-1,TRBJ2-1,-,TRBD2,TGCGCCAGCAGCTTGGGCGGGAGTTCCTACAATGAGCAGTTCTTC,CASSLGGSSYNEQFF
TRBV2,TRBJ2-3,-,TRBD2,TGTGCCAGCCGGCTAGCGGGAGATACGCAGTATTTT,CASRLAGDTQYF
TRBV5-1,TRBJ2-7,-,-,TGCGCCAGCAGCTTGGCCTGGAGGATGGACAGTAAGCAGTACTTC,CASSLAWRMDSKQYF
TRBV4-3,TRBJ2-3,once,TRBD1,TGCGCCAGCAGCCAAGCCCCTGGGACAGTTACTAGCACAGATACGCAGTATTTT,CASSQAPGTVTSTDTQYF
TRBV30,TRBJ1-3,-,-,TGTGCCTGGAGTGTACGCAGAACCTCTGGAAACACCATATATTTT,CAWSVRRTSGNTIYF
TRBV29-1,TRBJ2-5,-,-,TGCAGCGTCGCAGGGACACTGAACCCGTACCAAGAGACCCAGTACTTC,CSVAGTLNPYQETQYF
TRBV7-9,TRBJ2-1,once,-,TGTTCCAGCAGCTTAGAGGTCGCGGCGGGCCCTGAGCAGTTCTTC,CSSSLEVAAGPEQFF
TRBV4-2,TRBJ1-2,-,TRBD1,TGTGCCAGCAGCCAAGATCTTGAGGCAGGGGGCGTATTAGACTATGGCTACACCTTC,CASSQDLEAGGVLDYGYTF
TRBV7-9,TRBJ2-7,-,-,TGTGCCAGCAGCTTAGGACAGGGGAGGGACGAGCAGTACTTC,CASSLGQGRDEQYF
TRBV7-3,TRBJ2-3,-,TRBD2,TGTGCCAGCAGCCCATGGGTGCTAGCGGGAGGTACAGATACGCAGTATTTT,CASSPWVLAGGTDTQYF
TRBV6-1,TRBJ2-6,-,TRBD1,TGTGCCAGCAGCGAAACAGGGGTTGGGGCCAACGTCCTGACTTTC,CASSETGVGANVLTF
TRBV25-1,TRBJ2-5,once,-,TGTGCCAGCATTCAGGCCAATCAGAAGACCCAGTACTTC,CASIQANQKTQYF
TRBV9,TRBJ2-2,-,-,TGTGCCAGCAGCGTATCGTCGAACACCGGGGAGCTGTTTTTT,CASSVSSNTGELFF